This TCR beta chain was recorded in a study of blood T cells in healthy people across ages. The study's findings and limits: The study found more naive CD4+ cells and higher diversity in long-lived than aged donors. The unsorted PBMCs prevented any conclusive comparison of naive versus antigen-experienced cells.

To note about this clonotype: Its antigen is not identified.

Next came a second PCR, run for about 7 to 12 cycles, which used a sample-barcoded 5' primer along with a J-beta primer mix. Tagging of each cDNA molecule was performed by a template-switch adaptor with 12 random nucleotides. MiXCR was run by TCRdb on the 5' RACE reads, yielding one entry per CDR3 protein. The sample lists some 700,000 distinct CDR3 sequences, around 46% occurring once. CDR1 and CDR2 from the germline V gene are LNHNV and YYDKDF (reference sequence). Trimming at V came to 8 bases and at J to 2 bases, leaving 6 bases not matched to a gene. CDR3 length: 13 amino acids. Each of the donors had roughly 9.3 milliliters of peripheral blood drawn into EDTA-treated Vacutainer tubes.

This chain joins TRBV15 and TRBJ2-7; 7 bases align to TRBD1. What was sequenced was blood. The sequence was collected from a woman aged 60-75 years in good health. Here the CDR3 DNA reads TGTGCCACCGGTTGGCAGGGGGCCTACGAGCAGTACTTC. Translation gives CATGWQGAYEQYF.